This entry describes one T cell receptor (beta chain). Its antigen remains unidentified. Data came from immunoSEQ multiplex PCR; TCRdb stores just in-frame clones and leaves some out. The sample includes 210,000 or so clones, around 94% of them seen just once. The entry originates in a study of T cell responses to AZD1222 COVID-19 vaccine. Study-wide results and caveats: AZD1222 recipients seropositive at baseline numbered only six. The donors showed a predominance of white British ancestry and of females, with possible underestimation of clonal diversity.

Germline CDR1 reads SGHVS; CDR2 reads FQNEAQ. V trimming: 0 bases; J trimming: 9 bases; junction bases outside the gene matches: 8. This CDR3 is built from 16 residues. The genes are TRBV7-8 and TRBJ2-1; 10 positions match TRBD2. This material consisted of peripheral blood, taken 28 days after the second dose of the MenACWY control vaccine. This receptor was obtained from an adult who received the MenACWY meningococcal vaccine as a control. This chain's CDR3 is CASSLAASGSRGEQFF. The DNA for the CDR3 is TGTGCCAGCAGCTTAGCGGCTAGCGGGAGTAGGGGTGAGCAGTTCTTC.